This TCR beta chain was found in a study of T cell repertoires in cytomegalovirus infection. General study results and limits: CMV carriers with the relevant HLA were identified by cumulative public TCR beta family frequency.

TCRdb fed the reads into MiXCR, producing one record per CDR3 protein. The table lists fewer than 300,000 distinct CDR3 sequences, roughly 24% of them singletons, with 14% in the top ten. In regard to this clonotype: Its specificity is unknown.

The germline gives CDR1 MGHDK, CDR2 SYGVNS. This CDR3 contains 14 residues. V trimming: 9 bases; J trimming: 0 bases; junction bases outside the gene matches: 4. Sequenced input: PBMCs. V and J are TRBV25-1 and TRBJ1-3; 8 bases align to TRBD1. The sequence derives from a human donor in good health (CMV status not recorded). Some clones in this sample may be carry-over from other donors' samples. CDR3 amino acids: CARGDRSSGNTIYF. The CDR3 DNA reads TGTGCCAGGGGGGACAGGAGCTCTGGAAACACCATATATTTT.